The sequence of this TCR beta chain was determined in a study of regulatory T cells in long-lasting Graves disease. Study overall: Over-5-year antithyroid drug use with positive TSH receptor antibodies defined persistent Graves' disease in the study.

Findings of the study overall: Graves' patients with persistent disease showed TCR diversity lower than patients newly diagnosed. Favored usage of TRBV28, TRBJ1-2 and TRBJ2-5 was recorded in persistent disease.

The time point denotes: persistent/refractory GD, antithyroid drugs over 5 years with positive TRAb. RNA extracted from PBMCs served as the sequencing template. The patient group derived from an endocrinology department in Xi'an, China. Looked up from germline, CDR1 is SGHTA and CDR2 is FQGNSA. This CDR3 is built from 14 residues. With 3 bases removed from V and 5 bases from J, the gap between germline ends came to 11 bases. About this clonotype itself: Its cognate antigen is unknown.

Combining iRepertoire HTBI primers with Arm-PCR of CDR3 regions, the authors built TCR beta libraries. TCRdb redid the calling of the multiplex PCR reads with MiXCR, one entry per CDR3 protein. Of roughly 470,000 distinct CDR3 sequences in the sample, more than 20% are singletons; the top ten hold about 8.3%. Sequencing used peripheral blood mononuclear cells (PBMCs), obtained when the disease was refractory, from a patient treated with antithyroid drugs. The clonotype comes from a female donor with Graves disease. The chain employs TRBV7-2 and TRBJ2-1; D unclear. The CDR3, as DNA: TGTGCCAGCAGCTTTCGGTACAGAGACAATGAGCAGTTCTTC. It codes for CASSFRYRDNEQFF.